This T cell receptor (beta chain) was identified during a study of T cell repertoires in cytomegalovirus infection. Turning to the study itself: Selected CMV epitopes included recently identified HLA-C-restricted ones as well as well-studied HLA-B-restricted ones. TCR beta signatures that were public indicated CMV infection and matching HLA type. Whole-study results and caveats: Using cumulative public TCR beta family frequency, the authors identified those who carried CMV together with the relevant HLA. HLA-C-restricted TCR beta clonotypes specific for CMV led the ex vivo response.

TCRdb ran MiXCR on the reads and lists one entry per CDR3 protein. The table has roughly 730,000 distinct CDR3 sequences, 30% to 40% seen once; the top ten hold about 20%. V was trimmed by 9 bases and J by 5 bases, leaving 13 bases between them. The CDR3 covers 13 residues. Per germline, CDR1 KGHDR and CDR2 SFDVKD. This clonotype was seen more than once but under ten times. Its antigen remains unidentified. The clonotype comes from a human donor in good health (CMV status not recorded). Some clones in this sample may be carry-over from other donors' samples. The chain employs TRBV24-1 and TRBJ2-1, with D possibly being TRBD1 or TRBD2 (6 bases each). Sequencing used cultured PBMCs, obtained from culture after CMV antigen stimulation. The CDR3 DNA sequence: TGTGCCACCGGCCGGGGGCGAAACAATGAGCAGTTCTTC. As protein: CATGRGRNNEQFF.